The clone carrying this T cell receptor beta chain was seen ten or more times. Its target is not known. The TCR beta CDR3 regions underwent amplification using RNA transcripts as the source. First-round RT-PCR with HTBI primers amplified the TCR CDR3 region. One entry per CDR3 protein results from TCRdb running MiXCR on the multiplex PCR reads. This sample has about 770,000 distinct CDR3 sequences, with over 15% found just once. Using around 10 ml of fresh peripheral blood, PBMCs were prepared. Looked up from germline, CDR1 is DFQATT and CDR2 is SNEGSKA (reference sequence). The V end lost 5 bases, the J end lost 7 bases, and 12 bases lay between the germline ends. The CDR3 is made up of 13 amino acids. The data originate from a study of T cells in Graves' hyperthyroidism and ophthalmopathy. Study-wide findings and caveats: Median prediction lead before ophthalmopathy onset was around seven months with the model.

The sequence was obtained from a woman between 45 and 65 years old with Graves' hyperthyroidism that later progressed to Graves' ophthalmopathy. The chain is built from TRBV20-1 and TRBJ1-6, with D possibly TRBD1 on 6 matching bases. The source material was blood. CDR3 nucleotide sequence: TGCAGTGCTGGGGCAGGGGACAATTCACCCCTCCACTTT. This translates into CSAGAGDNSPLHF.